This T cell receptor (beta chain) was recovered during a study of PD-1 blockade in classical Hodgkin lymphoma. Trimming pared 4 bases from V and 4 bases from J, leaving 8 bases between. The CDR3 spans 14 residues. Germline loops: CDR1 LNHDA, CDR2 SQIVND (reference sequence). Clones were sequenced by immunoSEQ multiplex PCR, and TCRdb holds only the in-frame ones, with some missing. The sample contains approximately 45,000 clones, roughly 90% of which appear only once. Time point given: newly diagnosed, previously untreated cHL patient sample. This chain joins TRBV19 and TRBJ2-6; D not resolved. The clonotype originates from a human donor with classical Hodgkin lymphoma. The sample consisted of peripheral blood mononuclear cells (PBMCs). The CDR3 nucleotides read TGTGCCAGTAGTACCCTGGGCGGGGCCAACGTCCTGACTTTC. Translated: CASSTLGGANVLTF.